This is a list of T cell receptor beta chains from one sample in a study of OX40 agonist ivuxolimab in advanced cancers. Generated by immunoSEQ multiplex PCR, the TCRdb table keeps only in-frame clones and is missing some. The data contain roughly 70,000 clones, 91% of them seen just once; the ten biggest clones take up around 0.33%. This material consisted of CD4+ or CD8+ T cells sorted from blood, taken in a trial of the OX40 agonist ivuxolimab. These receptors all come from an adult with an advanced solid tumor such as melanoma, head and neck, liver or kidney cancer. Each CDR3 is given with its conserved first and last residue. D genes are given only for firm matches. Where a row states a size, it is once, few, many or the class of an expanded clone; other rows omit it.

TRBJ2-2 | TRBD1 | TRBV19 | - | TGTGCCAGTAGAACTACAGGGGCCGGGGAGCTGTTTTTT | CASRTTGAGELFF
TRBJ1-1 | - | TRBV12-1 | - | TGTGCCAGCAGCCCCCTCCTAAGACCCTCGCGTCACTCACCCGTCCTGAACACTGAAGCTTTCTTT | CASSPLLRPSRHSPVLNTEAFF
TRBJ2-1 | TRBD2 | TRBV5-5 | - | TGTGCCAGCAGCCTCTCGGGACTAGCGGGGTACAATGAGCAGTTCTTC | CASSLSGLAGYNEQFF
TRBJ1-1 | TRBD1 | TRBV9 | - | TGTGCCAGCAGCCCGGGACAGATCTACACTGAAGCTTTCTTT | CASSPGQIYTEAFF
TRBJ1-2 | - | TRBV19 | - | TGTGCCAGTAGGCGACAGACCCAAGGGGACTATGGCTACACCTTC | CASRRQTQGDYGYTF
TRBJ1-1 | - | TRBV5-1 | - | TGCGCCAGCAGCCTGGACATGAACACTGAAGCTTTCTTT | CASSLDMNTEAFF
TRBJ2-2 | TRBD1 | TRBV18 | once | TGTGCCAGCTCCCTTGAAACAGGGGGCACCGGGGAGCTGTTTTTT | CASSLETGGTGELFF
TRBJ1-2 | TRBD1 | TRBV19 | - | TGTGCCAGTATTCCCCGGGACAGGGCCAACTATGGCTACACCTTC | CASIPRDRANYGYTF
TRBJ1-1 | - | TRBV19 | once | TGTGCCAGTAGTTCCCAGGGCGGCACTGAAGCTTTCTTT | CASSSQGGTEAFF
TRBJ2-7 | TRBD1 | TRBV28 | - | TGTGCCAGCAGTACCACAGGGGGTTCCTACGAGCAGTACTTC | CASSTTGGSYEQYF